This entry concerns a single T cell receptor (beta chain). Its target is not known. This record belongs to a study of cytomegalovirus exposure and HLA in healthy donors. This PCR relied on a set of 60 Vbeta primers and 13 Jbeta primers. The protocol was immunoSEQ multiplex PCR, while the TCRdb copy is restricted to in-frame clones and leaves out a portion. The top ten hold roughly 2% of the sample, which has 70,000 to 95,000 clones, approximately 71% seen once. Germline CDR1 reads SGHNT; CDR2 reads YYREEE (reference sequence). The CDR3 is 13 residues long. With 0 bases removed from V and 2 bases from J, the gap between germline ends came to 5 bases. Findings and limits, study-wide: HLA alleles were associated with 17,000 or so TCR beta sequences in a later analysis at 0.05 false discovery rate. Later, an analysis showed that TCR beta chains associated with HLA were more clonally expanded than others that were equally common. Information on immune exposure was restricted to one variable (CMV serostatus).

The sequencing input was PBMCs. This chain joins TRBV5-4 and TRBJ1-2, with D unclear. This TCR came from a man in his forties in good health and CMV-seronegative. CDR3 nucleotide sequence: TGTGCCAGCAGCTTGGCCGCGAACTATGGCTACACCTTC. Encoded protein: CASSLAANYGYTF.